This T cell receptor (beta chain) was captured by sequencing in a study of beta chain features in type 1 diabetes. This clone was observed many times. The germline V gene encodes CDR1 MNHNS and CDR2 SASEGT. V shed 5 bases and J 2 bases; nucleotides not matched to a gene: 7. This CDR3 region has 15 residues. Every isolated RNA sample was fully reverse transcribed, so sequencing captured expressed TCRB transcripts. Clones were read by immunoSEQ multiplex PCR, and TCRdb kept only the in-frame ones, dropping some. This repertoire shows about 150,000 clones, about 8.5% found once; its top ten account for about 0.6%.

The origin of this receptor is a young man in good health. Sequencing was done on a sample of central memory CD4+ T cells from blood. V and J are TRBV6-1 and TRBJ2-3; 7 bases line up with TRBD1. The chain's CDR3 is CASSFTGVTTDTQYF. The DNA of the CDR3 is TGTGCCAGCAGTTTTACAGGGGTTACCACAGATACGCAGTATTTT.